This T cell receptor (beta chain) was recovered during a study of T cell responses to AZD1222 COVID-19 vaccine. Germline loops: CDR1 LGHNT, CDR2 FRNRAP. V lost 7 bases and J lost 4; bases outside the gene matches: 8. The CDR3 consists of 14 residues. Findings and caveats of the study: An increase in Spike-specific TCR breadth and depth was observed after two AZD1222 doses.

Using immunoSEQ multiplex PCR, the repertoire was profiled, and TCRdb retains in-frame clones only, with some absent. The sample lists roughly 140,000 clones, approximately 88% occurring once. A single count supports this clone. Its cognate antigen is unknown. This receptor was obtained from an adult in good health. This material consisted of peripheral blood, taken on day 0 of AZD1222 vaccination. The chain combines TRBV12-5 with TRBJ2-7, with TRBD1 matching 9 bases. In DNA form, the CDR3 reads TGTGCTAGTGCCGAGGGACAGGGTTTATACGAGCAGTACTTC. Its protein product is CASAEGQGLYEQYF.